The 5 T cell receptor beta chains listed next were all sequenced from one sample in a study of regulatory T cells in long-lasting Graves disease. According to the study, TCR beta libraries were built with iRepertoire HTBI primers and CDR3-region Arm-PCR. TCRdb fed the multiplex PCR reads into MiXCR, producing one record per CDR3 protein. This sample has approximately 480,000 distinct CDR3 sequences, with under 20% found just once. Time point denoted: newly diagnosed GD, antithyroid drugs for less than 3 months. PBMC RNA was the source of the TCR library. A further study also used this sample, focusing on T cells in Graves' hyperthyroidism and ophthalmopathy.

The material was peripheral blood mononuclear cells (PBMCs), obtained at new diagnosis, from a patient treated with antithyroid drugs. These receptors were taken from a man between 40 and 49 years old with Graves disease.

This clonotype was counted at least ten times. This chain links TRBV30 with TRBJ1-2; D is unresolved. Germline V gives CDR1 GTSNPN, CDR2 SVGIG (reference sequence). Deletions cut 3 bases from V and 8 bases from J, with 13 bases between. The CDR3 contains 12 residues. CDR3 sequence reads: CAWSRLIQGYTF. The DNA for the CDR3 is TGTGCCTGGAGCCGCCTTATCCAGGGCTACACCTTC.

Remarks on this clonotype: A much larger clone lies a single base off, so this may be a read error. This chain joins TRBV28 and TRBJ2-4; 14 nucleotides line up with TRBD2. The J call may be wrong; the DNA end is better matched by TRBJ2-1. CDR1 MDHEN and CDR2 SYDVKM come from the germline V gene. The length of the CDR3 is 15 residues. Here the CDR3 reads CANSLLGLAGDEQFF. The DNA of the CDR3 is TGTGCCAACAGTTTATTGGGACTAGCGGGAGACGAGCAGTTCTTC.

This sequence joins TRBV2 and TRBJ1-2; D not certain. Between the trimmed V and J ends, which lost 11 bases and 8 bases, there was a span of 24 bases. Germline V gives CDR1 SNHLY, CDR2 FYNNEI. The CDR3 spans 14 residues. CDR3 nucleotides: TGTGCCTGCGATCAGTTGGAGGGAAGGGAGGGCTACACCTTC. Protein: CACDQLEGREGYTF. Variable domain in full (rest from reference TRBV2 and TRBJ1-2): EPEVTQTPSHQVTQMGQEVILRCVPISNHLYFYWYRQILGQKVEFLVSFYNNEISEKSEIFDDQFSVERPDGSNFTLKIRSTKLEDSAMYFCACDQLEGREGYTFGSGTRLTVV.

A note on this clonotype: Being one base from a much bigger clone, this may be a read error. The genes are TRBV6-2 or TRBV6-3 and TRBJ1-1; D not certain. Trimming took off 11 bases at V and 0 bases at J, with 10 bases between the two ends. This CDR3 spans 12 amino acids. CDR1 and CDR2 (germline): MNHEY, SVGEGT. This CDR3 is CACIGLNTEAFF. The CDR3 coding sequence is TGTGCCTGCATAGGGCTGAACACTGAAGCTTTCTTT.

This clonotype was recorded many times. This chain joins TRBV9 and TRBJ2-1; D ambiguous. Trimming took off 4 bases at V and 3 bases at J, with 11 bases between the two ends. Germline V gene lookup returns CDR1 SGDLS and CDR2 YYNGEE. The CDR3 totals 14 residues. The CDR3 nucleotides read TGTGCCAGCAGCTCCCTTGGGGACTACAATGAGCAGTTCTTC. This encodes CASSSLGDYNEQFF.